This T cell receptor (beta chain) comes out of a study of blood T cell repertoires in COVID-19. Seattle cases were enrolled at active infection and followed longitudinally. The CDR3 contains 16 residues. Per germline, CDR1 SGHAT and CDR2 FQNNGV. V was clipped by 3 bases and J by 5 bases, with 19 bases between them. Using immunoSEQ multiplex PCR, the repertoire was profiled, and TCRdb retains in-frame clones only, with some absent. This sample has hundreds of thousands of clones, with approximately 86% found just once. J is TRBJ2-5 and V is TRBV11-2; tentatively, D is TRBD2 (6 bases). The sample consisted of peripheral blood. The clonotype originates from a woman aged 55-70 years with COVID-19, enrolled during active disease. The CDR3 coding sequence is TGTGCCAGCAGCTTGCCTCGGGACGGCCTAGCGGAGACCCAGTACTTC. It encodes CASSLPRDGLAETQYF.